This TCR beta chain was recorded in a study of glioma-infiltrating T cells listed by TCRdb under 2016. For context, the study as a whole: Sequencing of TCR alpha- and beta-chain repertoires was performed on glioma tissue, on non-neoplastic brain tissue, and on matched peripheral blood mononuclear cells. To measure how far tissue and blood T-cell populations diverged, each tissue-infiltrating repertoire was compared against the peripheral blood repertoire of the same patient. The paired cohort comprised three low-grade glioma patients, 8 or 9 primary glioblastoma patients and three non-glioma patients contributing non-neoplastic brain tissue. Results the study describes overall, beyond this receptor: Group comparisons were based on small numbers of patients: three non-neoplastic, three low-grade glioma and roughly eight glioblastoma patients. In non-neoplastic patients, VJ-independent divergence between tissue and blood fell below expectation, whereas in all gliomas, and especially in low-grade gliomas, the divergence rose above expectation. Tissue and blood shared very few CDR3 sequences, a result attributed to high CDR3 diversity and limited sampling.

Inclusive of the bounding cysteine and phenylalanine, the CDR3 is 12 residues long. CDR3 DNA only is kept here, 36 bases in frame from base 1. The germline V gene encodes CDR1 SGHTA and CDR2 FQGNSA. TCR alpha and beta CDR3 regions were amplified with the iRepertoire nested amplicon-rescue multiplex PCR (arm-PCR) platform from RNA. The input for one-step reverse transcription and amplification was about 100-400 ng of either tissue mRNA or PBMC total RNA. Following bead purification, Illumina adapters were added by a secondary multiplex PCR, and libraries between 200 and 400 bp were gel-purified. Internal 6-nucleotide barcodes were carried by the libraries and were used for demultiplexing. Sequencing of libraries was performed on an Illumina MiSeq with 2x220 or 2x250 nucleotide paired-end reads. Per the source publication's procedure: Paired reads were merged using FLASH 1.2.11 and aligned with BWA-MEM to the GRCh37 human genome, and TRA and TRB reads were then extracted. An IMGT-derived reference of cassette sequences and CDR3 motifs, with pseudogenes included, was used for V and J assignment. Three-frame translation of reads was performed, and productive CDR3s were defined as those with a C...FGXG motif and no stop codons. Clonotypes were defined as unique combinations of V-J cassette pair and CDR3 amino acid sequence. Reads were filtered by Hamming distance, with the threshold set by the sequence error rate of each sample in mapped regions. TCRdb reran the public reads through fastp at Q25 and MiXCR, keeping productive beta chains. Rows with one shared CDR3 protein collapse into an entry with the most common genes and DNA. Here the V and J calls rest on TCRdb's processing, not on the authors' analysis. The sample table holds fewer than 200,000 distinct CDR3 sequences, of which over 25% were seen once. The ten largest clones add up to about 19% of the sample.

To note about this clonotype: The antigen this receptor binds is unknown. At one boundary the junction diverges from the germline segment, which might be a read error.

Specimen: glioma tissue, nonneoplastic brain tissue, or PBMCs (not recorded which). Recombination linked TRBV7-2 to TRBJ1-5; the D gene lacks a confident call. This sequence was found in a human donor with low-grade glioma or glioblastoma, undergoing nonglioma brain surgery, or in good health (not recorded which). The CDR3 here reads CASSLEHQPKHF. The DNA sequence follows: TGTGCCAGCAGCTTAGAACATCAGCCCAAGCATTTT. The reference TRBV7-2 and TRBJ1-5 proteins fill in what lies around the CDR3, so the full variable domain reads GAGVSQSPSNKVTEKGKDVELRCDPISGHTALYWYRQSLGQGLEFLIYFQGNSAPDKSGLPSDRFSAERTGGSVSTLTIQRTQQEDSAVYLCASSLEHQPKHFGDGTRLSIL.